This T cell receptor (beta chain) stems from a study of CXCR3-negative and CXCR3-positive naive CD8 T cells. Regarding the study as a whole: Cryopreserved PBMCs had partly decreased CXCR3 expression; fresh PBMCs were used in most assays. Memory CD8+ cells had much lower diversity, and both naive subsets had comparably high diversity. Hydrophobicity of TRB CDR3s was greater in CXCR3-positive naive cells than in CXCR3-negative naive cells.

Details on this clonotype: Its antigen is unknown.

CDR1 is LNHNV, CDR2 YYDKDF, per germline (reference sequence). The CDR3 has 12 residues. UMI-labeled 5' RACE TRB cDNA libraries were prepared from the cells. TCRdb reanalyzed the 5' RACE reads and collapses them to one entry per CDR3 protein, without DNA. The listing records about 130,000 distinct CDR3 sequences. Naive CD8+ T cells showed CD45RO-CCR7+CD27+CD95-. V gene TRBV15 combines with J gene TRBJ1-2. Sequencing used naive CXCR3+ CD8+ T cells from blood. This sample's subset: CD45RO-CCR7+CD27+CD95- naive CD8+ T cells expressing CXCR3 (TNR3+). This receptor was identified in a human donor in good health. Some clones in this sample may be carry-over from other donors' samples. The CDR3 region is CATSREGRGYTF.